Listed below are T cell receptor beta chains from one sample, sequenced in a study of blood T cell repertoires in COVID-19. This table comes from immunoSEQ multiplex PCR, and its TCRdb copy is limited to in-frame clones, with some not included. Counted here are just over 300,000 clones, 87% occurring once; the ten biggest clones make up more than 8.5%. Sequencing input: PBMCs or T cells enriched from blood (not recorded which). The receptor set was obtained from a young woman who had recovered from COVID-19. Both conserved end residues are part of each CDR3. The D gene is left open where the match is weak.

V | D | CDR3
TRBV7-9 | - | CASSLGASRYEQYF
TRBV10-3 | - | CATNSHGGETQYF
TRBV29-1 | TRBD2 | CSVEGPGLGWDQETQYF
TRBV29-1 | - | CSVGGQGQPEQYF
TRBV5-1 | - | CASSLTTQTGTDTQYF
TRBV30 | TRBD1 | CAWRGQGAFYEQYF
TRBV7-9 | - | CASSQLGQNNQPQHF
TRBV7-8 | - | CASSLARLSGSYNEQFF
TRBV19 | - | CASSMSVNYGYTF
TRBV6-5 | TRBD1 | CASSPQGETAFF
TRBV6-2/TRBV6-3 | - | CASSYSTGPPTEAFF
TRBV5-1 | TRBD2 | CASSLTSVLSGANVLTF
TRBV28 | - | CASSPPVGSQPQHF
TRBV7-2 | - | CASSPAGGYQPQHF
TRBV25-1 | - | CASRDSQETQYF